This record looks at one TCR beta chain sequence and its context. The data belong to a study of control samples from healthy donors and cancer patients. Generated by immunoSEQ multiplex PCR, the TCRdb table keeps only in-frame clones and is missing some. The sample shows roughly 130,000 clones, around 96% of them seen only once. The CDR3 runs to 14 residues. Germline V gene data show CDR1 as MDHEN and CDR2 as SYDVKM. Deletions cut 5 bases from V and 2 bases from J, with 10 bases between. The rearrangement joins TRBV28 to TRBJ1-5, with D possibly TRBD1 on 5 matching bases. Material: blood. The receptor was isolated from a man in his thirties or forties in good health. The CDR3 DNA reads as TGTGCCAGCAGTCCGGGACGTGGCAATCAGCCCCAGCATTTT. Its protein is CASSPGRGNQPQHF.